This T cell receptor (beta chain) was sequenced in a study of shared clonotypes between healthy human individuals. Trimming left V 6 bases short and J 2 bases short, with 10 bases between. The CDR3 is made up of 13 amino acids. Germline CDR1 reads MNHNS; CDR2 reads SASEGT. The method was immunoSEQ multiplex PCR; TCRdb's version includes in-frame clones alone and lacks a portion of them. Altogether about a million clones are present, 75% being singletons, with the ten largest covering approximately 1.5%. Sample: memory CD4+ T cells sorted from blood. Subset described: CD45RA-negative fraction. The V call is TRBV6-1, the J call TRBJ1-1, with a tentative D call TRBD1 (5 bases). The clonotype originates from a young man in good health. The CDR3 DNA reads as TGTGCCAGCAGACCGGGGCCAAACACTGAAGCTTTCTTT. It specifies CASRPGPNTEAFF.